A selection of T cell receptor beta chains follows, all from one sample in a study of human T cells and chemical hapten exposure. TCRdb re-analysed the RACE reads in MiXCR, keeping a single row per CDR3 protein. The top ten clones hold around 1.9% of a sample with 150,000 to 200,000 distinct CDR3 sequences, 25% to 35% of them seen once. Sequenced here: whole blood, sampled in connection with sensitization to the hapten diphenylcyclopropenone (DPC). All receptors come from a woman between 18 and 29 years old with alopecia areata. Some clones in this sample may be carry-over from other donors' samples. CDR3s include the opening cysteine and the closing phenylalanine or tryptophan. The order of the fields is CDR3 protein, V gene, CDR3 length, clone size. Clone size is not always given. Where it is, it says once, few, many or a class for expanded clones.

CDR3 protein: CASSLGQLSYNEQFF; V gene: TRBV12-3/TRBV12-4; CDR3 length: 15; clone size: few
CDR3 protein: CASSWGTGGNYGYTF; V gene: TRBV27; CDR3 length: 15; clone size: few
CDR3 protein: CSARGPLQAFSYEQYF; V gene: TRBV20-1; CDR3 length: 16; clone size: -
CDR3 protein: CASTHGRQYSNTGELFF; V gene: TRBV2; CDR3 length: 17; clone size: few
CDR3 protein: CASSAGTDYEQYF; V gene: TRBV6-1; CDR3 length: 13; clone size: few
CDR3 protein: CASSQVGQGARVSYNEQFF; V gene: TRBV14; CDR3 length: 19; clone size: -
CDR3 protein: CASMGLRTGLNYGYTF; V gene: TRBV12-3/TRBV12-4; CDR3 length: 16; clone size: -
CDR3 protein: CASSSWDGLSGANVLTF; V gene: TRBV7-9; CDR3 length: 17; clone size: -
CDR3 protein: CASSVDGGVAKNIQYF; V gene: TRBV9; CDR3 length: 16; clone size: few
CDR3 protein: CASSQPGSYEQYF; V gene: TRBV4-2; CDR3 length: 13; clone size: -
CDR3 protein: CSAPPISNTGELFF; V gene: TRBV20-1; CDR3 length: 14; clone size: few
CDR3 protein: CASSSPSGARTLIYNEQFF; V gene: TRBV5-1; CDR3 length: 19; clone size: few
CDR3 protein: CASTGGQGLRGKNIQYF; V gene: TRBV6-5; CDR3 length: 17; clone size: -
CDR3 protein: CSVGRDAAYGYTF; V gene: TRBV29-1; CDR3 length: 13; clone size: few
CDR3 protein: CATEGQPRFDTEAFF; V gene: TRBV28; CDR3 length: 15; clone size: -
CDR3 protein: CASTRDRDSEQYF; V gene: TRBV2; CDR3 length: 13; clone size: -
CDR3 protein: CASSPGTASLVGNTEAFF; V gene: TRBV28; CDR3 length: 18; clone size: -
CDR3 protein: CASSSRTGKTYEQYF; V gene: TRBV6-2/TRBV6-3; CDR3 length: 15; clone size: -
CDR3 protein: CASSPGRQGTNEQFF; V gene: TRBV18; CDR3 length: 15; clone size: few
CDR3 protein: CASSQVTVLNTEAFF; V gene: TRBV4-1; CDR3 length: 15; clone size: -
CDR3 protein: CSVADRGYGYTF; V gene: TRBV29-1; CDR3 length: 12; clone size: few
CDR3 protein: CSAENRAKNIQYF; V gene: TRBV20-1; CDR3 length: 13; clone size: -
CDR3 protein: CASSRDSDTGELFF; V gene: TRBV7-2; CDR3 length: 14; clone size: -
CDR3 protein: CSARGGGVTQYF; V gene: TRBV20-1; CDR3 length: 12; clone size: -
CDR3 protein: CASSQDKNPSSYNEQFF; V gene: TRBV4-1; CDR3 length: 17; clone size: -
CDR3 protein: CASRPSRNTEAFF; V gene: TRBV6-2/TRBV6-3; CDR3 length: 13; clone size: -
CDR3 protein: CASSVGGKDTQYF; V gene: TRBV9; CDR3 length: 13; clone size: -
CDR3 protein: CASSQEIRGGRNEQFF; V gene: TRBV4-2; CDR3 length: 16; clone size: -
CDR3 protein: CASSTTGDTEAFF; V gene: TRBV5-1; CDR3 length: 13; clone size: few
CDR3 protein: CASSRGLAAAQHF; V gene: TRBV6-2/TRBV6-3; CDR3 length: 13; clone size: -
CDR3 protein: CASSPPPGTHTEQYF; V gene: TRBV11-1; CDR3 length: 15; clone size: once
CDR3 protein: CASSSPAPTGDTQYF; V gene: TRBV7-2; CDR3 length: 15; clone size: few
CDR3 protein: CASSPRWGTSYNEQFF; V gene: TRBV9; CDR3 length: 16; clone size: -
CDR3 protein: CSVVGENTEAFF; V gene: TRBV29-1; CDR3 length: 12; clone size: few
CDR3 protein: CASSSDRVYGYTF; V gene: TRBV12-3/TRBV12-4; CDR3 length: 13; clone size: -
CDR3 protein: CASSLAIQGSEQYF; V gene: TRBV5-4; CDR3 length: 14; clone size: -
CDR3 protein: CASSSRPRLTGELFF; V gene: TRBV7-8; CDR3 length: 15; clone size: -
CDR3 protein: CASSPQAGGTTTQYF; V gene: TRBV4-1; CDR3 length: 15; clone size: few
CDR3 protein: CASSLLAGAGGVYNEQFF; V gene: TRBV12-3/TRBV12-4; CDR3 length: 18; clone size: -
CDR3 protein: CASSLTSPGLAGEQYF; V gene: TRBV11-2; CDR3 length: 16; clone size: -
CDR3 protein: CASSLDRGLNTEAFF; V gene: TRBV7-2; CDR3 length: 15; clone size: -
CDR3 protein: CSVAGSINQPQHF; V gene: TRBV29-1; CDR3 length: 13; clone size: few
CDR3 protein: CATSPDRAKRYEQYF; V gene: TRBV15; CDR3 length: 15; clone size: -
CDR3 protein: CASSLDRADTQYF; V gene: TRBV7-2; CDR3 length: 13; clone size: -
CDR3 protein: CASSQEAGGGQPQHF; V gene: TRBV4-1; CDR3 length: 15; clone size: many
CDR3 protein: CASSDLYEQYF; V gene: TRBV6-2/TRBV6-3; CDR3 length: 11; clone size: -
CDR3 protein: CASSQDLGYTDTQYF; V gene: TRBV4-3; CDR3 length: 15; clone size: -
CDR3 protein: CARKRVNGNEQFF; V gene: TRBV2; CDR3 length: 13; clone size: -
CDR3 protein: CASRHTGTANTGELFF; V gene: TRBV11-3; CDR3 length: 16; clone size: few
CDR3 protein: CASSLKRRTEAFF; V gene: TRBV4-3; CDR3 length: 13; clone size: -
CDR3 protein: CSVEGLGSETQYF; V gene: TRBV29-1; CDR3 length: 13; clone size: -
CDR3 protein: CVSSQGLAGALRSDTQYF; V gene: TRBV5-5; CDR3 length: 18; clone size: -
CDR3 protein: CASSRGLAGNQETQYF; V gene: TRBV7-2; CDR3 length: 16; clone size: few
CDR3 protein: CASSPGSTYNEQFF; V gene: TRBV27; CDR3 length: 14; clone size: once